The clone carrying this T cell receptor beta chain has just one count. Trimming cost V 0 bases and J 4 bases; bases outside gene matches: 0. CDR1 is SGHNT and CDR2 is YYREEE in the germline V gene (reference sequence). The CDR3 covers 14 residues. This specimen belongs to a study of T cell repertoires in cytomegalovirus infection. TCRdb passed the reads through MiXCR, listing each CDR3 protein once. This sample yields about 190,000 distinct CDR3 sequences, of which roughly 28% are seen a single time; 30% to 35% belongs to the top ten. This clonotype originated in a human donor in good health (CMV status not recorded). Some clones in this sample may be carry-over from other donors' samples. The V and J genes are TRBV5-4 and TRBJ2-5; 10 bases are a match to TRBD2. Sequencing was carried out using PBMCs. The CDR3 here is CASSLERGGETQYF. The CDR3 DNA reads TGTGCCAGCAGCTTGGAGCGGGGGGGAGAGACCCAGTACTTC.